One and the same sample provided the 10 T cell receptor beta chains below, sequenced in a study of cytomegalovirus exposure and HLA in healthy donors. It was with 60 Vbeta and 13 Jbeta primers that the PCR ran. The repertoire was sequenced with immunoSEQ multiplex PCR; TCRdb's copy has only in-frame clones and lacks some. The table has about 180,000 clones, 80% seen once; the top ten hold about 7%. Sequencing was performed on PBMCs. All receptors come from a man under 40 in good health and CMV-seropositive.

This chain connects TRBV30 to TRBJ2-7, with TRBD1 identical over 10 bases. Germline lookup yields CDR1 GTSNPN and CDR2 SVGIG (reference sequence). The CDR3 loop spans 16 amino acids. V lost 1 base, J lost 2 bases, and 8 bases stayed unmatched. The CDR3 loop reads CAWSEGQGTFPYEQYF. DNA of the CDR3: TGTGCCTGGAGTGAGGGACAGGGGACTTTTCCCTACGAGCAGTACTTC.

This clone was counted only a few times. The genes are TRBV5-6 and TRBJ1-1; D might be TRBD1 (6 bases). CDR1 and CDR2 (germline): SGHDT, YYEEEE. Between the trimmed V and J ends, which lost 0 bases and 6 bases, there was a span of 18 bases. The CDR3 loop spans 16 amino acids. In nucleotides, the CDR3 is TGTGCCAGCAGCTTGGTAGAAGGGACACCCAGAGCTGAAGCTTTCTTT. Translation gives CASSLVEGTPRAEAFF. Drawing the rest from reference TRBV5-6 and TRBJ1-1, the complete variable domain is DAGVTQSPTHLIKTRGQQVTLRCSPKSGHDTVSWYQQALGQGPQFIFQYYEEEERQRGNFPDRFSGHQFPNYSSELNVNALLLGDSALYLCASSLVEGTPRAEAFFGQGTRLTVV.

The J gene is TRBJ1-5, the V gene TRBV4-1, with 8 bases identical to TRBD1. The CDR3 sequence is 14 residues long. V dropped 4 bases and J dropped 5; count of bases not matched to a gene: 4. Germline V gene sequence: CDR1 MGHRA, CDR2 YSYEKL. The CDR3 reads CASSPGTGYQPQHF. The CDR3 nucleotides are TGCGCCAGCAGCCCCGGGACAGGATATCAGCCCCAGCATTTT.

The chain is built from TRBV7-6 and TRBJ2-2; TRBD2 is a possible D gene (6 bases). V gave up 4 bases and J gave up 2 bases, with 11 bases separating them. The CDR3 covers 15 residues. Germline-derived CDR1 and CDR2 are SGHVS and FNYEAQ. The CDR3 DNA sequence: TGTGCCAGCAGCTCGGGACTTCCAAACACCGGGGAGCTGTTTTTT. As protein: CASSSGLPNTGELFF. Full variable domain (missing parts from reference TRBV7-6 and TRBJ2-2): GAGVSQSPRYKVTKRGQDVALRCDPISGHVSLYWYRQALGQGPEFLTYFNYEAQQDKSGLPNDRFSAERPEGSISTLTIQRTEQRDSAMYRCASSSGLPNTGELFFGEGSRLTVL.

The chain employs TRBV7-9 and TRBJ2-5, with 8 bases that match TRBD1. Germline loops: CDR1 SEHNR, CDR2 FQNEAQ (reference sequence). V dropped 4 bases and J dropped 2; count of bases not matched to a gene: 9. The CDR3 length is 16 residues. The CDR3 here is CASSSRTGRRQETQYF. In DNA form, the CDR3 reads TGTGCCAGCAGCTCTCGGACAGGGCGGCGGCAAGAGACCCAGTACTTC.

DNA of the CDR3: TGCGCCAGCAACCTGCGGGGGGAGCTGTTTTTT. Translated: CASNLRGELFF. The chain combines TRBV5-1 with TRBJ2-2; D gene uncertain. The CDR3 runs 11 residues. CDR1 is SGHRS and CDR2 is YFSETQ in the germline V gene. Deletions cut 6 bases from V and 8 bases from J, with 8 bases between. The full variable domain, completed using reference TRBV5-1 and TRBJ2-2, is KAGVTQTPRYLIKTRGQQVTLSCSPISGHRSVSWYQQTPGQGLQFLFEYFSETQRNKGNFPGRFSGRQFSNSRSEMNVSTLELGDSALYLCASNLRGELFFGEGSRLTVL.

This clone was seen only once. The J gene is TRBJ2-5, the V gene TRBV5-1; tentatively, D is TRBD2 (5 bases). V was clipped by 1 base and J by 0 bases, with 7 bases between them. The germline CDR1 and CDR2 sequences are SGHRS and YFSETQ. This CDR3 spans 14 amino acids. The DNA for the CDR3 is TGCGCCAGCAGCTTGAACGGGGACCAAGAGACCCAGTACTTC. It codes for CASSLNGDQETQYF. Filled out from reference TRBV5-1 and TRBJ2-5, the complete variable domain reads KAGVTQTPRYLIKTRGQQVTLSCSPISGHRSVSWYQQTPGQGLQFLFEYFSETQRNKGNFPGRFSGRQFSNSRSEMNVSTLELGDSALYLCASSLNGDQETQYFGPGTRLLVL.

The chain couples TRBV7-9 to TRBJ2-5, with 9 bases lining up with TRBD2. Per germline, CDR1 SEHNR and CDR2 FQNEAQ (reference sequence). V was pared by 7 bases and J by 5 bases, with 8 bases of the junction left unmatched. This CDR3 comprises 14 residues. As DNA, the CDR3 is TGTGCCAGCACCCTGGCGGGGGGGGAGGAGACCCAGTACTTC. This codes for CASTLAGGEETQYF.

The V and J genes are TRBV6-6 and TRBJ2-2, with D maybe TRBD1 (8 bases). Germline V gene lookup returns CDR1 MNHNY and CDR2 SVGAGI (reference sequence). The ends were cut back, 5 bases at V and 6 bases at J, with 13 bases in the middle. The CDR3 has 14 amino acids. This CDR3 reads CASSPTGGAGELFF. CDR3 nucleotides: TGTGCCAGCAGTCCCACAGGGGGGGCCGGGGAGCTGTTTTTT.

Only a few counts were recorded for this clone. The same CDR3 arises from other DNA sequences in this sample as well. This sequence joins TRBV27 and TRBJ2-7; 9 nucleotides agree with TRBD2. The junction had 7 bases not matched to a gene; V was cut back by 5 bases and J by 2 bases. Germline lookup yields CDR1 MNHEY and CDR2 SMNVEV (reference sequence). This CDR3 is 15 amino acids long. The CDR3 nucleotides are TGTGCCAGCAGTCTCCGACTAGCGGCGCCCTACGAGCAGTACTTC. This encodes CASSLRLAAPYEQYF.